A selection of T cell receptor beta chains follows, all from one sample in a study of T cell responses to AZD1222 COVID-19 vaccine. Some clones are missing from TCRdb's copy, which holds only in-frame ones; the method was immunoSEQ multiplex PCR. The data hold 100,000 to 130,000 clones, with 87% observed a single time. Sequenced material: peripheral blood, taken 28 days after the second AZD1222 dose. Receptors were obtained from an adult who received the AZD1222 COVID-19 vaccine. CDR3s include the opening cysteine and the closing phenylalanine or tryptophan. The order of the fields is V gene, CDR3 protein.

V gene: TRBV7-8; CDR3 protein: CASSLATGGPYEQYF
V gene: TRBV24-1; CDR3 protein: CATSDPGTANYGYTF
V gene: TRBV11-2; CDR3 protein: CASSSTSGGYNEQFF
V gene: TRBV3-1/TRBV3-2; CDR3 protein: CASSQGTGEQPQHF
V gene: TRBV5-6; CDR3 protein: CASTLGANTGELFF
V gene: TRBV6-2/TRBV6-3; CDR3 protein: CASSYRGSNQPQHF
V gene: TRBV19; CDR3 protein: CASTRGTGTGLGQPQHF
V gene: TRBV7-2; CDR3 protein: CASSLAARSIAYF
V gene: TRBV6-5; CDR3 protein: CASGNRGRAGGYTF
V gene: TRBV12-5; CDR3 protein: CASGSSSGAQYF
V gene: TRBV5-1; CDR3 protein: CASSWGATVTDTQYF
V gene: TRBV6-5; CDR3 protein: CASNQGSYEQYF
V gene: TRBV6-5; CDR3 protein: CASSYNERGASVEFF
V gene: TRBV3-1/TRBV3-2; CDR3 protein: CASSDGTGSRWGYTF
V gene: TRBV29-1; CDR3 protein: CSVGTGGKLFF
V gene: TRBV7-9; CDR3 protein: CASSSPRGQVYTEAFF
V gene: TRBV19; CDR3 protein: CASSQLQISEGYGYTF
V gene: TRBV7-9; CDR3 protein: CASSLSNLRGTQYF
V gene: TRBV4-2; CDR3 protein: CASSQEALSGGNEQFF
V gene: TRBV5-1; CDR3 protein: CASSLSFRTESTDTQYF
V gene: TRBV7-2; CDR3 protein: CASSPNLGQGGEKLFF
V gene: TRBV3-1/TRBV3-2; CDR3 protein: CASSPGHSSYEQYF
V gene: TRBV23-1; CDR3 protein: CASSREAQTF
V gene: TRBV7-9; CDR3 protein: CASSLTTGLRGYTF
V gene: TRBV27; CDR3 protein: CASSSWDHQETQYF
V gene: TRBV4-3; CDR3 protein: CASSQDARGQGGELFF
V gene: TRBV19; CDR3 protein: CASSLMGQGYHQPQHF
V gene: TRBV11-3; CDR3 protein: CASSLSYAGARDEQFF
V gene: TRBV6-5; CDR3 protein: CASRTATGDQETQYF
V gene: TRBV5-1; CDR3 protein: CASSLPDSHEQYF